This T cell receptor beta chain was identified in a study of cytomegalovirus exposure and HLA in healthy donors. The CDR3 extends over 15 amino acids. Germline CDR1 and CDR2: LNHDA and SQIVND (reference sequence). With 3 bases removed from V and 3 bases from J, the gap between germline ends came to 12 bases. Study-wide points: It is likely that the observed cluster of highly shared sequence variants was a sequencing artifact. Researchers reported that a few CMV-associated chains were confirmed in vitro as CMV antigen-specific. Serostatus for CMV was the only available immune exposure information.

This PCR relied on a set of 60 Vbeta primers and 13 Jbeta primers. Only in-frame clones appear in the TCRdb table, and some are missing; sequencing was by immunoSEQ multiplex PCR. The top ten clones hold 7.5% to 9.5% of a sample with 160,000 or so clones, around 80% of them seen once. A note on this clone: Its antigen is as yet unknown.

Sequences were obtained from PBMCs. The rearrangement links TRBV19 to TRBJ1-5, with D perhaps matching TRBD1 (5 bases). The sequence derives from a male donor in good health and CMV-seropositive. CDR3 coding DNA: TGTGCCAGTAGTATGTTCTCAGGGATCAATCAGCCCCAGCATTTT. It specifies CASSMFSGINQPQHF. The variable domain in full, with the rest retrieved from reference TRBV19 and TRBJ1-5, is DGGITQSPKYLFRKEGQNVTLSCEQNLNHDAMYWYRQDPGQGLRLIYYSQIVNDFQKGDIAEGYSVSREKKESFPLTVTSAQKNPTAFYLCASSMFSGINQPQHFGDGTRLSIL.